The following is a T cell receptor beta chain sequence with its context. Its antigen is unidentified. V lost 6 bases and J 1 base, leaving 11 bases between the germline ends. This CDR3 region has 14 residues. CDR1 and CDR2 from the germline V gene are ENHRY and SYGVKD. The data were produced by immunoSEQ multiplex PCR, yet TCRdb's version contains in-frame clones alone and is incomplete. The sample has 99,000 or so clones; roughly 87% are singletons. The data were taken from a study of graft-versus-host responses after intestinal transplantation. Study overall: Grafts that recipients had were multivisceral, liver-intestinal, or isolated intestinal transplants. All of the recipients had induction that used anti-thymocyte globulin, then tacrolimus and steroids for around 3 years.

Study-wide results and caveats: Recipient marrow contained GvH clones, some of which appeared first in ileum or blood. Allograft graft-versus-host to host-versus-graft clonal ratios ran high in patients with graft-donor T cell macrochimerism.

The sample was unstimulated CD4+ T cells sorted from spleen or lymph node cells, taken before intestinal transplant. The TCR was taken from a human donor who received an intestinal transplant. The chain joins TRBV10-3 to TRBJ2-3; D not certain. CDR3 in amino acids: CAIRELEGTDTQYF. The CDR3 DNA follows: TGTGCCATCAGGGAGCTCGAGGGCACAGATACGCAGTATTTT.